A single sample gave rise to the 5 T cell receptor beta chains below, sequenced in a study of shared clonotypes between healthy human individuals. The data were produced by immunoSEQ multiplex PCR, yet TCRdb's version contains in-frame clones alone and is incomplete. Among nearly 1 million clones, more than 75% were seen once, and the ten largest hold roughly 1.5%. Sequences were obtained from memory CD4+ T cells sorted from blood. Subset in this sample: CD45RA-negative fraction. The receptors originated from a man between 18 and 35 years old in good health.

V usage is TRBV7-2 and J usage is TRBJ1-2; a weak D match, TRBD1 (5 bases). The V gene's germline CDR1 is SGHTA and CDR2 FQGNSA. The CDR3 sequence is 14 residues long. V shed 1 base and J shed 6 bases, with 12 bases lying between them. The CDR3 region has the DNA TGTGCCAGCAGCTTAGTCGGGACGGATGATGGCTACACCTTC. It translates to CASSLVGTDDGYTF.

This clone was observed a few times. This chain joins TRBV9 and TRBJ2-1, with TRBD2 as a possible D gene (5 bases). The CDR3 is 15 amino acids. Germline-derived CDR1 and CDR2 are SGDLS and YYNGEE. The germline V and J ends were trimmed by 0 bases and 3 bases, with 10 bases remaining between them. CDR3 in amino acids: CASSVGGSGYNEQFF. As DNA, the CDR3 is TGTGCCAGCAGCGTAGGTGGGAGTGGCTACAATGAGCAGTTCTTC.

The chain employs TRBV25-1 and TRBJ2-1; D uncertain. Germline CDR1 reads MGHDK; CDR2 reads SYGVNS. Trimming removed 2 bases from V and 12 bases from J, with 8 bases in between. The CDR3 is 11 amino acids. CDR3 in DNA: TGTGCCAGCAGTGAAGGGATTTGGCAGTTCTTC. Its protein is CASSEGIWQFF.

V is TRBV19 and J is TRBJ1-6; D is unclear. V dropped 6 bases and J dropped 8 bases, with 17 bases sitting between them. The length of the CDR3 is 15 residues. Germline V gene lookup returns CDR1 LNHDA and CDR2 SQIVND (reference sequence). CDR3 sequence reads: CASRMREGNYSPLHF. CDR3 DNA sequence: TGTGCCAGTAGAATGAGGGAGGGTAACTATTCACCCCTCCACTTT. Filled out from reference TRBV19 and TRBJ1-6, the complete variable domain reads DGGITQSPKYLFRKEGQNVTLSCEQNLNHDAMYWYRQDPGQGLRLIYYSQIVNDFQKGDIAEGYSVSREKKESFPLTVTSAQKNPTAFYLCASRMREGNYSPLHFGNGTRLTVT.

The V call is TRBV7-9, the J call TRBJ1-1; no firm D call. CDR1 and CDR2 (germline): SEHNR, FQNEAQ (reference sequence). The CDR3 spans 12 residues. Trimming pared 2 bases from V and 10 bases from J, leaving 11 bases between. In DNA, the CDR3 is TGTGCCAGCAGCTTAAACGAGGCAGGAGCTTTCTTT. This codes for CASSLNEAGAFF.